These 5 T cell receptor beta chains came from one sample sequenced in a study of post-analysis software for immune sequencing data. Findings of the study overall: Included in a set of roughly five TRBV segments more frequent in patients than controls were TRBV5-6, TRBV5-1 and TRBV20-1.

These receptors have no identified antigens. Prepared TCR beta cDNA libraries contained unique molecular identifiers. TCRdb analysed the PCR reads with MiXCR anew, one entry per CDR3 protein. The sample shows about 540,000 distinct CDR3 sequences, approximately 31% of them seen only once. The sample was blood. All receptors come from a girl aged 2-17 years with multiple sclerosis.

This chain links TRBV5-5 with TRBJ1-5, with D perhaps TRBD1 (5 bases). Germline V CDR1 and CDR2: SGHKS, YYEKEE (reference sequence). V was clipped by 3 bases and J by 0 bases, with 16 bases between them. The CDR3 is made up of 17 amino acids. DNA for the CDR3: TGTGCCAGCAGCTCGCAAGTCAGGGCCGTTAGCAATCAGCCCCAGCATTTT. Residues: CASSSQVRAVSNQPQHF.

J is TRBJ1-1 and V is TRBV5-5; 9 bases are a match to TRBD1. CDR3 length: 16 residues. The ends lost 2 bases at V and 4 bases at J; junction bases unmatched: 9. CDR1 is SGHKS and CDR2 is YYEKEE in the germline V gene (reference sequence). The CDR3 sequence: CASSLQTGGGFTEAFF. The CDR3 nucleotides read TGTGCCAGCAGCTTACAGACAGGGGGTGGGTTCACTGAAGCTTTCTTT.

This clonotype was counted a few times. V and J are TRBV7-9 and TRBJ1-5; TRBD1 might be the D (5 bases). The germline V gene has CDR1 SEHNR and CDR2 FQNEAQ (reference sequence). Trimming stripped 1 base from V and 0 bases from J, with 7 bases between. CDR3 length: 15 residues. This chain's CDR3 is CASSLGTGSNQPQHF. The CDR3 region has the DNA TGTGCCAGCAGCTTAGGTACAGGTAGCAATCAGCCCCAGCATTTT.

This CDR3 is CASSQDRTGRDEQYF. The CDR3 DNA sequence: TGTGCCAGCAGCCAAGATCGTACAGGGAGGGACGAGCAGTACTTC. This chain uses TRBV3-1 with TRBJ2-5, with a weak D call TRBD2 (7 bases). Matching the DNA end better, TRBJ2-7 makes the J call doubtful. Looked up from germline, CDR1 is LGHDT and CDR2 is YNNKEL (reference sequence). CDR3 length: 15 residues.

J is TRBJ2-1 and V is TRBV5-5; D gene uncertain. The CDR3 length is 14 residues. Germline V gene lookup returns CDR1 SGHKS and CDR2 YYEKEE (reference sequence). Between the trimmed V and J ends, which lost 2 bases and 5 bases, there was a span of 11 bases. CDR3: CASSFVTVNNEQFF. DNA for the CDR3: TGTGCCAGCAGCTTCGTGACGGTAAACAATGAGCAGTTCTTC.